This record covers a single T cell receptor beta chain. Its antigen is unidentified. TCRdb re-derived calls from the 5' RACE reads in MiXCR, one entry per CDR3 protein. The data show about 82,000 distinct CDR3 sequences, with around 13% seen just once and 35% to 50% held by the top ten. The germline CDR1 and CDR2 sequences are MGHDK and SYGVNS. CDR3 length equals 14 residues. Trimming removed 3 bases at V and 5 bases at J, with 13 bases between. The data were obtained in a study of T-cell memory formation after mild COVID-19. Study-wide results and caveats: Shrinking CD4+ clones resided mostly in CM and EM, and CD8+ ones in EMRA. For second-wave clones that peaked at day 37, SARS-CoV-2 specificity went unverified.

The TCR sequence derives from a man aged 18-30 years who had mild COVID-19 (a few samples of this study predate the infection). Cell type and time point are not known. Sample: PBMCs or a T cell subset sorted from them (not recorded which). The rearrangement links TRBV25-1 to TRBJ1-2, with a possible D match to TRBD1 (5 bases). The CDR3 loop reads CASSENPGRYGYTF. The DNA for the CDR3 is TGTGCCAGCAGTGAGAACCCGGGACGGTATGGCTACACCTTC.